This TCR beta chain is from a study of T-cell memory formation after mild COVID-19. Study in general: Among the donors, TCR clusters were largely specific to each donor.

This clonotype was seen a handful of times. The antigen is not known. Study conclusions and caveats: Pre-infection memory showed some responding clones, and this suggested that cross-reactive memory joined. CM and EM subsets held most contracting CD4+ clones; EMRA held CD8+ ones.

Each CDR3 protein is one row after TCRdb ran MiXCR on the 5' RACE reads. The table lists about 84,000 distinct CDR3 sequences, 11% to 15% of them singletons. The germline CDR1 and CDR2 sequences are SGHAT and FQNNGV. The CDR3 extends over 15 amino acids. V gave up 5 bases and J gave up 4 bases; unmatched junction bases: 3. The sequencing input was PBMCs or a T cell subset sorted from them (not recorded which). This TCR was recovered from an adult woman who had mild COVID-19 (a few samples of this study predate the infection). Cell type and time point are not known. The chain is built from TRBV11-2 and TRBJ1-3, with 12 bases that match TRBD1. The CDR3 bases are TGTGCCAGCAGCCGGGACAGGGGGCACGGAAACACCATATATTTT. This translates into CASSRDRGHGNTIYF.